These 19 T cell receptor beta chains were all obtained from the same sample, sequenced in a study of blood T cell repertoires in COVID-19. Here immunoSEQ multiplex PCR was the method, and the copy in TCRdb shows in-frame clones only, minus some. There are approximately 250,000 clones in the sample; more than 70% occur only once, and approximately 2% lies in the top ten. Sequenced sample: PBMCs or T cells enriched from blood (not recorded which). The receptors come from a woman aged 60 to 75 in a cohort exposed to, infected with or recovered from COVID-19 (not recorded which).

The chain carries TRBV6-5 and TRBJ2-1, with 11 nucleotides matching TRBD2. Looked up from germline, CDR1 is MNHEY and CDR2 is SVGAGI. V was pared by 9 bases and J by 7 bases, with 8 bases of the junction left unmatched. The CDR3 extends over 14 amino acids. For the CDR3, the DNA is TGTGCCAGGAAATCCGGGACTAGCGGAAATGAGCAGTTCTTC. It yields the protein CARKSGTSGNEQFF.

The rearrangement links TRBV10-2 to TRBJ1-1, with 7 bases matching TRBD1. CDR1 is WSHSY and CDR2 is SAAADI in the germline V gene. The CDR3 is made up of 13 amino acids. V lost 6 bases to trimming and J lost 1 base; unmatched junction nucleotides: 2. CDR3 in DNA: TGCGCCAGCAGGTGGACAGGGAACACTGAAGCTTTCTTT. Protein: CASRWTGNTEAFF.

This clone was counted once. The chain joins TRBV3-1 (or the pseudogene TRBV3-2) to TRBJ2-3; TRBD2 aligns across 11 bases. This CDR3 region has 17 residues. The germline CDR1 and CDR2 sequences are LGHDT and YNNKEL (reference sequence). The junction had 9 bases not matched to a gene; V was cut back by 5 bases and J by 2 bases. CDR3: CASSKTGTSGSTDTQYF. In nucleotides, the CDR3 is TGTGCCAGCAGCAAGACCGGGACTAGCGGTTCCACAGATACGCAGTATTTT.

The V gene is TRBV19, the J gene TRBJ2-3; 9 positions agree with TRBD1. V was pared by 5 bases and J by 5 bases, with 8 bases of the junction left unmatched. Per the germline V gene, CDR1 is LNHDA and CDR2 is SQIVND (reference sequence). This CDR3 spans 15 amino acids. The CDR3 coding sequence is TGTGCCAGTAGTCCTGGGACAGGGAGGGGAGATACGCAGTATTTT. Translation: CASSPGTGRGDTQYF.

The chain carries TRBV11-2 and TRBJ2-1; 7 nucleotides match TRBD2. The CDR3 length is 12 residues. Germline values: CDR1 SGHAT, CDR2 FQNNGV. The V and J ends lost 1 base and 9 bases, in that order; junction bases with no gene match: 0. The chain's CDR3 is CASSLGGGEQFF. The CDR3 DNA follows: TGTGCCAGCAGCTTAGGGGGGGGTGAGCAGTTCTTC.

This clone was detected only once. The V and J genes are TRBV27 and TRBJ2-3; the match to TRBD2 covers 15 bases. CDR3 length: 16 amino acids. The germline V gene has CDR1 MNHEY and CDR2 SMNVEV (reference sequence). With 5 bases clipped from V and 5 bases from J, the junction kept 5 bases outside the gene matches. The CDR3 DNA reads as TGTGCCAGCAGTCGCGGACTAGCGGGAGGGGGAGATACGCAGTATTTT. Protein product: CASSRGLAGGGDTQYF.

The chain recombines TRBV3-1 (or the pseudogene TRBV3-2) with TRBJ2-7; 8 positions agree with TRBD2. V shed 6 bases and J 3 bases; nucleotides not matched to a gene: 7. CDR1 and CDR2 from the germline V gene are LGHDT and YNNKEL (reference sequence). The CDR3 is made up of 14 amino acids. The CDR3 DNA reads TGTGCCAGCAGTCGACCCGGGACTAGCTACGAGCAGTACTTC. Protein sequence: CASSRPGTSYEQYF.

The chain links TRBV7-9 to TRBJ1-1; 9 bases are shared with TRBD1. The ends lost 8 bases at V and 3 bases at J; junction bases unmatched: 7. Per the germline V gene, CDR1 is SEHNR and CDR2 is FQNEAQ (reference sequence). CDR3 length: 14 amino acids. The CDR3 bases are TGTGCCAGCGGGGCCGACAGGGGGTACACTGAAGCTTTCTTT. Its translation is CASGADRGYTEAFF. Looking up the rest from reference TRBV7-9 and TRBJ1-1 gives the full variable domain: DTGVSQNPRHKITKRGQNVTFRCDPISEHNRLYWYRQTLGQGPEFLTYFQNEAQLEKSRLLSDRFSAERPKGSFSTLEIQRTEQGDSAMYLCASGADRGYTEAFFGQGTRLTVV.

The J gene is TRBJ2-7, the V gene TRBV5-1, with 7 positions matching TRBD2. J lost 3 bases, V lost 4 bases, and 7 bases had no gene match. The CDR3 is 14 residues long. Germline loops: CDR1 SGHRS, CDR2 YFSETQ. The CDR3 coding sequence is TGCGCCAGCAGCATCTCCGGGACTATCTACGAGCAGTACTTC. The encoded protein is CASSISGTIYEQYF.

The chain has TRBV27 and TRBJ1-5, with 7 bases aligning to TRBD1. This CDR3 spans 16 amino acids. The V gene's germline CDR1 is MNHEY and CDR2 SMNVEV (reference sequence). With 6 bases clipped from V and 2 bases from J, the junction kept 10 bases outside the gene matches. CDR3 residues: CASSLQGIGGNQPQHF. In DNA form, the CDR3 reads TGTGCCAGCAGCTTACAGGGGATAGGGGGCAATCAGCCCCAGCATTTT.

CDR3 DNA sequence: TGTGCCAGCAGTTCCAGCGGGGGGCGGGGGCAAGAGACCCAGTACTTC. This gives the protein CASSSSGGRGQETQYF. This sequence joins TRBV2 and TRBJ2-5, with TRBD2 identical over 9 bases. The ends lost 5 bases at V and 2 bases at J; junction bases unmatched: 9. Looked up from germline, CDR1 is SNHLY and CDR2 is FYNNEI. CDR3 length equals 16 residues.

The chain joins TRBV19 to TRBJ1-1; 9 bases line up with TRBD1. The germline V gene encodes CDR1 LNHDA and CDR2 SQIVND (reference sequence). The CDR3 spans 14 residues. Trimming at V came to 6 bases and at J to 10 bases, leaving 12 bases not matched to a gene. The CDR3 region has the DNA TGTGCCAGTAGCACAGGGGGCCTTGCTTTGGGAGCTTTCTTT. It specifies CASSTGGLALGAFF.

The genes are TRBV24-1 and TRBJ1-1; no reliable D call. CDR3 length equals 13 residues. Per the germline V gene, CDR1 is KGHDR and CDR2 is SFDVKD. V gave up 2 bases and J gave up 5 bases, with 8 bases separating them. Here the CDR3 reads CATSDSYGTEAFF. In DNA, the CDR3 is TGTGCCACCAGTGATTCCTACGGGACTGAAGCTTTCTTT.

The sample holds a few counts of this clone. This chain connects TRBV9 to TRBJ1-5; D is possibly TRBD1 (6 bases). The germline V gene has CDR1 SGDLS and CDR2 YYNGEE. The CDR3 is 14 residues long. V was trimmed by 0 bases and J by 4 bases, leaving 8 bases between them. The CDR3 sequence is CASSVVTGNQPQHF. The CDR3 region has the DNA TGTGCCAGCAGCGTAGTAACAGGGAATCAGCCCCAGCATTTT.

The chain links TRBV28 to TRBJ2-1, with 11 bases that match TRBD2. V gave up 5 bases and J gave up 6 bases; unmatched junction bases: 12. This CDR3 is 17 amino acids long. Germline values: CDR1 MDHEN, CDR2 SYDVKM. CDR3 sequence: CASSGAGLAEFSNEQFF. CDR3 DNA: TGTGCCAGCAGTGGGGCGGGACTAGCGGAATTCTCCAATGAGCAGTTCTTC. The whole variable domain, remainder taken from reference TRBV28 and TRBJ2-1, is DVKVTQSSRYLVKRTGEKVFLECVQDMDHENMFWYRQDPGLGLRLIYFSYDVKMKEKGDIPEGYSVSREKKERFSLILESASTNQTSMYLCASSGAGLAEFSNEQFFGPGTRLTVL.

The CDR3 DNA reads as TGTGCCAGCAGCCAAGCTCCCACTGAAGCTTTCTTT. Amino acid sequence: CASSQAPTEAFF. This sequence joins TRBV3-1 (or the pseudogene TRBV3-2) and TRBJ1-1, with D unclear. This CDR3 is built from 12 residues. V lost 1 base and J 4 bases, leaving 4 bases between the germline ends. Germline lookup yields CDR1 LGHDT and CDR2 YNNKEL (reference sequence).

The chain has TRBV28 and TRBJ1-1, with D possibly matching TRBD1 (6 bases). In germline, CDR1 is MDHEN, CDR2 SYDVKM. Trimming pared 3 bases from V and 7 bases from J, leaving 9 bases between. This CDR3 has 12 residues. The CDR3 reads CASSLGHFEAFF. DNA for the CDR3: TGTGCCAGCAGTTTGGGACACTTTGAAGCTTTCTTT.

The rearrangement joins TRBV19 to TRBJ2-2; TRBD2 aligns across 8 bases. With V trimmed by 10 bases and J by 2 bases, 6 bases remained unmatched. This CDR3 spans 14 amino acids. CDR1 and CDR2 from the germline V gene are LNHDA and SQIVND (reference sequence). This CDR3 reads CATWTSKNTGELFF. The CDR3, as DNA: TGTGCCACCTGGACTAGCAAAAACACCGGGGAGCTGTTTTTT.

CDR3 sequence reads: CASSPGLASDTQYF. Here the CDR3 DNA reads TGTGCCAGCAGCCCGGGACTAGCGTCTGATACGCAGTATTTT. V usage is TRBV6-5 and J usage is TRBJ2-3; TRBD2 matches 10 bases. The CDR3 sequence is 14 residues long. The germline gives CDR1 MNHEY, CDR2 SVGAGI. V lost 6 bases and J lost 6; bases outside the gene matches: 6.